One and the same sample provided the 10 T cell receptor beta chains below, sequenced in a study of blood T cell repertoires in COVID-19. Using immunoSEQ multiplex PCR, the repertoire was profiled, and TCRdb retains in-frame clones only, with some absent. The sample shows some 180,000 clones, around 84% of them seen only once. Sequencing was performed on peripheral blood. The receptor set was obtained from a woman of 80 years or more with COVID-19, enrolled during active disease.

This chain uses TRBV5-6 with TRBJ1-5, with D hard to call. In germline, CDR1 is SGHDT, CDR2 YYEEEE. The CDR3 has 15 amino acids. V dropped 0 bases and J dropped 4 bases, with 11 bases sitting between them. In DNA, the CDR3 is TGTGCCAGCAGCTTGGATCGGGGATTAAATCAGCCCCAGCATTTT. It is translated as CASSLDRGLNQPQHF. Looking up the rest from reference TRBV5-6 and TRBJ1-5 gives the full variable domain: DAGVTQSPTHLIKTRGQQVTLRCSPKSGHDTVSWYQQALGQGPQFIFQYYEEEERQRGNFPDRFSGHQFPNYSSELNVNALLLGDSALYLCASSLDRGLNQPQHFGDGTRLSIL.

This rearrangement joins TRBV28 to TRBJ2-1, with TRBD2 as a possible D gene (6 bases). The CDR3 covers 15 residues. Trimming took off 8 bases at V and 0 bases at J, with 14 bases between the two ends. Germline V gene data show CDR1 as MDHEN and CDR2 as SYDVKM. CDR3 sequence reads: CASGQRARSYNEQFF. In DNA, the CDR3 is TGTGCCAGCGGGCAGCGGGCCCGCTCCTACAATGAGCAGTTCTTC.

This sequence joins TRBV7-6 and TRBJ2-3; possible D gene TRBD1, 5 bases. Trimming cost V 5 bases and J 0 bases, with 15 bases left between them. This CDR3 is 16 amino acids long. Germline CDR1 and CDR2: SGHVS and FNYEAQ. This CDR3 reads CASSRNTDISTDTQYF. The CDR3 DNA is TGTGCCAGCAGCCGGAATACGGACATAAGCACAGATACGCAGTATTTT.

This chain links TRBV4-1 with TRBJ2-7; D unresolved. This CDR3 has 14 amino acids. Per germline, CDR1 MGHRA and CDR2 YSYEKL. Trimming shortened V by 0 bases and J by 5 bases, and 11 bases separated the two germline ends. The DNA of the CDR3 is TGCGCCAGCAGCCAAGAAAGAGTTTCCCACGAGCAGTACTTC. It yields the protein CASSQERVSHEQYF.

V gene TRBV20-1 combines with J gene TRBJ2-7; D is ambiguous. The CDR3 is 11 amino acids. Germline loops: CDR1 DFQATT, CDR2 SNEGSKA (reference sequence). Trimming cost V 1 base and J 7 bases, with 8 bases left between them. The CDR3 sequence is CSARVWREQYF. In DNA form, the CDR3 reads TGCAGTGCTAGAGTCTGGCGGGAGCAGTACTTC.

The chain uses TRBV6-2 or TRBV6-3 and TRBJ2-2; D might be TRBD1 (7 bases). Germline V lookup: CDR1 MNHEY, CDR2 SVGEGT. V gave up 2 bases and J gave up 5 bases, with 15 bases separating them. The CDR3 runs 16 residues. The CDR3 nucleotides read TGTGCCAGCAGTTACCTCCAGGGGGGTCGTACCGGGGAGCTGTTTTTT. Encoded protein: CASSYLQGGRTGELFF.

This chain links TRBV7-2 with TRBJ2-7; TRBD2 aligns across 8 bases. The CDR3 contains 16 residues. J lost 1 base, V lost 4 bases, and 9 bases had no gene match. The germline V gene encodes CDR1 SGHTA and CDR2 FQGNSA. The CDR3 bases are TGTGCCAGCAGCTACTCCAGCGGGAGCGGGTCCTACGAGCAGTACTTC. Its protein product is CASSYSSGSGSYEQYF.

V and J are TRBV6-2 or TRBV6-3 and TRBJ2-5, with a weak D call TRBD1 (6 bases). The CDR3 extends over 16 amino acids. Germline V gives CDR1 MNHEY, CDR2 SVGEGT. With 3 bases removed from V and 2 bases from J, the gap between germline ends came to 16 bases. The chain's CDR3 is CASSYWGHIIQETQYF. The CDR3, as DNA: TGTGCCAGCAGTTATTGGGGACATATAATACAAGAGACCCAGTACTTC.

V usage is TRBV4-2 and J usage is TRBJ1-5, with D tentatively TRBD1 (5 bases). Trimming shortened V by 3 bases and J by 4 bases, and 7 bases separated the two germline ends. The CDR3 has 13 amino acids. Germline V gene sequence: CDR1 LGHNA, CDR2 YNFKEQ. The CDR3 DNA reads TGTGCCAGCAGCCAGGGGGGTAATCAGCCCCAGCATTTT. This translates into CASSQGGNQPQHF.

The J gene is TRBJ1-3, the V gene TRBV7-2; 7 bases agree with TRBD1. Losses at the gene ends were 9 bases for V and 4 bases for J; bases not matched to a gene: 9. Germline V lookup: CDR1 SGHTA, CDR2 FQGNSA. The CDR3 contains 14 residues. The CDR3 protein is CASATGLGGNTIYF. In nucleotides, the CDR3 is TGTGCCAGTGCGACAGGGTTGGGGGGAAACACCATATATTTT. The complete variable domain, with remaining parts taken from reference TRBV7-2 and TRBJ1-3, reads GAGVSQSPSNKVTEKGKDVELRCDPISGHTALYWYRQSLGQGLEFLIYFQGNSAPDKSGLPSDRFSAERTGGSVSTLTIQRTQQEDSAVYLCASATGLGGNTIYFGEGSWLTVV.